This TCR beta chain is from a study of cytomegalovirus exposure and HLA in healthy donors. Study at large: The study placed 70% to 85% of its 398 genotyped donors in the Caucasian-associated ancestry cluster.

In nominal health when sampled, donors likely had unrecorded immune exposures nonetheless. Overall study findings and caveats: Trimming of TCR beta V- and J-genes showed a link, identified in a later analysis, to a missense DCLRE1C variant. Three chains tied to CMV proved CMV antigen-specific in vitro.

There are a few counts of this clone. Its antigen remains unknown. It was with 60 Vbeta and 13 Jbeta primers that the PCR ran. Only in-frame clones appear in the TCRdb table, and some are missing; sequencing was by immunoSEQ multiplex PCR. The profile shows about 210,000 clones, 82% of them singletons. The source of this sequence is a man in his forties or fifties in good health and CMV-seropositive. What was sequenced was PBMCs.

CDR3 region: CASRLAAGTEAFF. DNA of the CDR3: TGCGCCAGCAGGCTGGCGGCTGGCACTGAAGCTTTCTTT. The chain links TRBV5-1 to TRBJ1-1; D is unresolved. Trimming removed 5 bases from V and 4 bases from J, with 12 bases in between. CDR3 length equals 13 residues. CDR1 SGHRS and CDR2 YFSETQ come from the germline V gene.